A selection of T cell receptor beta chains follows, all from one sample in a study of T-cell memory formation after mild COVID-19. TCRdb reprocessed the 5' RACE reads via MiXCR and lists one record per CDR3 protein. Altogether about 250,000 distinct CDR3 sequences are present, roughly 14% being singletons, with the ten largest covering around 2%. Sequenced sample: PBMCs or a T cell subset sorted from them (not recorded which). These receptors originate from an adult woman who had mild COVID-19 (a few samples of this study predate the infection). Cell type and time point are not known. The CDR3 runs from the conserved cysteine through the conserved F or W. The D gene is left open where the match is weak. Size is omitted from some rows. Given values are once, few, many or a class for expanded clones.

15	TRBV18	TRBD1	TRBJ2-7	.	TGTGCCAGCTCACCCGGACAGGGTTTTACCTACGAGCAGTACTTC	CASSPGQGFTYEQYF
14	TRBV5-4	.	TRBJ1-6	.	TGTGCCAGCAGCTTGCGAGGGTTTGATTCACCCCTCCACTTT	CASSLRGFDSPLHF
16	TRBV15	.	TRBJ2-1	many	TGTGCCACCAGCACCCCCTCCTCCTCACAATACAATGAGCAGTTCTTC	CATSTPSSSQYNEQFF
15	TRBV19	.	TRBJ1-1	.	TGTGCCAGTATCCCGGAGGGCAGGTTGAACACTGAAGCTTTCTTT	CASIPEGRLNTEAFF
15	TRBV24-1	TRBD2	TRBJ2-2	.	TGTGCCACCAGCGTTAAGCGGGAGCTAGGCGGGGAGCTGTTTTTT	CATSVKRELGGELFF
14	TRBV12-3/TRBV12-4	.	TRBJ2-7	.	TGTGCCAGCAGTGCCTCGGGGACCCGGGACGAGCAGTACTTC	CASSASGTRDEQYF
16	TRBV12-3/TRBV12-4	TRBD1	TRBJ1-1	few	TGTGCCAGCAGAGAGGGGACAGGCGCAAAGAACACTGAAGCTTTCTTT	CASREGTGAKNTEAFF
15	TRBV12-3/TRBV12-4	TRBD1	TRBJ1-1	few	TGTGCCAGCAGACAACGGACAGGGCAGAACACTGAAGCTTTCTTT	CASRQRTGQNTEAFF
14	TRBV3-1	.	TRBJ2-1	.	TGTGCCAGCAGCCAAGGTGCCGAGTACAATGAGCAGTTCTTC	CASSQGAEYNEQFF
15	TRBV5-1	TRBD1	TRBJ2-7	.	TGCGCCAGCAGGCAGGGGACAGGGGGCATCGACGAGCAGTACTTC	CASRQGTGGIDEQYF
14	TRBV19	.	TRBJ1-2	.	TGTGCCAGTAGCCGGGACCACGACCGCTATGGCTACACCTTC	CASSRDHDRYGYTF
14	TRBV5-5	.	TRBJ2-7	.	TGTGCCAGCGGCTTGCAAGCAGGGTCCTACGAGCAGTACTTC	CASGLQAGSYEQYF
13	TRBV24-1	.	TRBJ2-1	.	TGTGCCACCAGTGATGCAGGGAACAATGAGCAGTTCTTC	CATSDAGNNEQFF
14	TRBV2	.	TRBJ1-5	few	TGTGCCAGCAGTAAAGGGATTAGCAATCAGCCCCAGCATTTT	CASSKGISNQPQHF
14	TRBV6-2/TRBV6-3	.	TRBJ1-5	many	TGTGCCAGCAGACCTGGACGGATAAATCAGCCCCAGCATTTT	CASRPGRINQPQHF
15	TRBV24-1	.	TRBJ1-2	few	TGTGCCACCAGTGGCCGCGGGGGGGCTAACTATGGCTACACCTTC	CATSGRGGANYGYTF
14	TRBV4-1	TRBD2	TRBJ2-2	few	TGCGCCACCAACCGGGGGAGGGGTACCGGGGAGCTGTTTTTT	CATNRGRGTGELFF
14	TRBV12-3/TRBV12-4	TRBD2	TRBJ2-3	.	TGTGCCAGCGTGACTAGCGGTCACACAGATACGCAGTATTTT	CASVTSGHTDTQYF
15	TRBV20-1	.	TRBJ2-7	few	TGCAGTGCTACGAGGCCCGTGGGAGGGGGCTACGAGCAGTACTTC	CSATRPVGGGYEQYF
14	TRBV24-1	TRBD1	TRBJ1-5	.	TGTGCCACCAGTGGACAGGGGGCGAGTCAGCCCCAGCATTTT	CATSGQGASQPQHF
13	TRBV2	.	TRBJ1-1	.	TGTGCCAGTGAGACGGAGACGAACACTGAAGCTTTCTTT	CASETETNTEAFF
14	TRBV5-1	.	TRBJ1-1	.	TGCGCCAGCAGCCCCGGGCCAGAGGGGACTGAAGCTTTCTTT	CASSPGPEGTEAFF
13	TRBV29-1	.	TRBJ1-2	many	TGCAGCGTTGCGCAGGGGAGAGACTATGGCTACACCTTC	CSVAQGRDYGYTF
14	TRBV5-1	.	TRBJ1-6	few	TGCGCCAGCAGCTCCTCGAGGGATAATTCACCCCTCCACTTT	CASSSSRDNSPLHF
17	TRBV20-1	.	TRBJ2-3	.	TGCAGTGCTGAACCGGTCCGACAGAGACCTAGCACAGATACGCAGTATTTT	CSAEPVRQRPSTDTQYF
12	TRBV5-4	.	TRBJ2-1	.	TGTGCCAGCAGCCTCGAGATGGGTGAGCAGTTCTTC	CASSLEMGEQFF
13	TRBV4-3	.	TRBJ2-5	few	TGCGCCAGCAGCCTAAGAGGGGGGGAGACCCAGTACTTC	CASSLRGGETQYF
14	TRBV5-1	TRBD2	TRBJ2-3	few	TGCGCCAGCAATGTGGGACTAGCCTCCCATACGCAGTATTTT	CASNVGLASHTQYF
11	TRBV29-1	.	TRBJ1-2	few	TGCAGCGTTGGAGGGAACTATGGCTACACCTTC	CSVGGNYGYTF
14	TRBV7-3	.	TRBJ1-6	.	TGTGCCAGCAGCTTAGGGGGGACAAATTCACCCCTCCACTTT	CASSLGGTNSPLHF
11	TRBV12-3/TRBV12-4	.	TRBJ1-1	many	TGTGCCAGCAGACTGTTTTCTGAAGCTTTCTTT	CASRLFSEAFF
13	TRBV12-3/TRBV12-4	.	TRBJ1-5	.	TGTGCCAGCAGTTTCGCAGGCGGTCAGCCCCAGCATTTT	CASSFAGGQPQHF
15	TRBV14	.	TRBJ1-1	few	TGTGCCAGCAGCCAAGCTTCGGGACATTGGGCCGGGGCTTTCTTT	CASSQASGHWAGAFF
13	TRBV7-3	.	TRBJ1-4	once	TGTGCCAGCAGCTTAACGACTAATGAAAAACTGTTTTTT	CASSLTTNEKLFF
17	TRBV4-2	.	TRBJ2-6	few	TGTGCCAGCAGCCTGGGGACGGTACACTCTGGGGCCAACGTCCTGACTTTC	CASSLGTVHSGANVLTF
12	TRBV6-6	.	TRBJ2-7	few	TGTGCCAGCAGTTACTCAGGGCTCGAGCAGTACTTC	CASSYSGLEQYF
12	TRBV30	.	TRBJ2-3	many	TGTGCCTGGAGTGTAACGGCAGATACGCAGTATTTT	CAWSVTADTQYF
15	TRBV3-1	TRBD1	TRBJ1-6	.	TGTGCCAGCAGCCATGGGGGGACAGATAATTCACCCCTCCACTTT	CASSHGGTDNSPLHF
14	TRBV6-2/TRBV6-3	TRBD1	TRBJ1-1	few	TGTGCCAGCAAGAAGACAGGGAGTGACACTGAAGCTTTCTTT	CASKKTGSDTEAFF
14	TRBV6-5	.	TRBJ2-3	few	TGTGCCAGCAGTCCAGGGTACTTAACAGATACGCAGTATTTT	CASSPGYLTDTQYF
13	TRBV7-8	TRBD1	TRBJ2-2	many	TGTGCCAGCAGCAGGGGACAGGCTGGGGAGCTGTTTTTT	CASSRGQAGELFF
17	TRBV12-3/TRBV12-4	TRBD2	TRBJ2-3	.	TGTGCCAGCAGTCGCACCCGACTAGCGGGGGGAGCAGATACGCAGTATTTT	CASSRTRLAGGADTQYF
15	TRBV30	.	TRBJ2-6	.	TGTGCCTGGAGCCCCTGGAACCTTGGGGCCAACGTCCTGACTTTC	CAWSPWNLGANVLTF
16	TRBV7-2	TRBD2	TRBJ2-1	few	TGTGCCAGCAGCTTAGGGCTGGGCGGGAGGATAGGGGAGCAGTTCTTC	CASSLGLGGRIGEQFF
15	TRBV11-2	.	TRBJ1-2	few	TGTGCCAGCAGCTCCCCCGGGACCCTTCAAGGAGGCTACACCTTC	CASSSPGTLQGGYTF
15	TRBV20-1	.	TRBJ1-4	.	TGCAGTGCTAGAGTGGGGACTGCAACTAATGAAAAACTGTTTTTT	CSARVGTATNEKLFF
20	TRBV7-9	TRBD1	TRBJ1-6	.	TGTGCCAGCAGCCGGACCCCCGGGACAGGGGGGACCAGGGATAATTCACCCCTCCACTTT	CASSRTPGTGGTRDNSPLHF
14	TRBV5-4	.	TRBJ1-2	.	TGTGCCAGCAGCTTGGACAGGAAATTTGGTGGCTACACCTTC	CASSLDRKFGGYTF
14	TRBV5-6	.	TRBJ2-1	few	TGTGCCAGCAGCTTGGCCGGGACGGTCGATGAGCAGTTCTTC	CASSLAGTVDEQFF
15	TRBV7-2	.	TRBJ2-5	many	TGTGCCAGCAGCACAGTTAGCGGAGCTCAAGAGACCCAGTACTTC	CASSTVSGAQETQYF
15	TRBV12-3/TRBV12-4	.	TRBJ1-3	few	TGTGCCAGCAGTTTTGAGGGGGGTATGGGAAACACCATATATTTT	CASSFEGGMGNTIYF
16	TRBV4-2	.	TRBJ2-4	many	TGTGCCAGCAGCCAAGACCGGAGCAGCGGCGGGAACATTCAGTACTTC	CASSQDRSSGGNIQYF
16	TRBV5-1	.	TRBJ2-1	.	TGCGCCAGCAGCTCAAATAACAGGGATTCCTACAATGAGCAGTTCTTC	CASSSNNRDSYNEQFF
14	TRBV7-9	.	TRBJ1-2	.	TGTGCCAGCACCCGTGACGGGGGAGGGTATGGCTACACCTTC	CASTRDGGGYGYTF
16	TRBV4-1	TRBD1	TRBJ2-2	.	TGCGCCAGCAGCCAAGGTCAGGGGGCGTACACCGGGGAGCTGTTTTTT	CASSQGQGAYTGELFF
14	TRBV2	.	TRBJ2-3	few	TGTGCCAGCAGTTATACCCAAAGCACAGATACGCAGTATTTT	CASSYTQSTDTQYF